What follows is one T cell receptor beta chain and its context. Each CDR3 protein is one row after TCRdb ran MiXCR on the RT-PCR reads. The data show approximately 490,000 distinct CDR3 sequences, under 8.5% seen once. The sample comes from a study of response to subunit inactivated influenza vaccine. The CDR3 is 15 residues long. From germline, CDR1 is DFQATT and CDR2 SNEGSKA (reference sequence). V gave up 5 bases and J gave up 6 bases; unmatched junction bases: 9. The sequenced sample was PBMCs from blood, obtained 23 to 25 months after vaccination. This rearrangement joins TRBV20-1 to TRBJ2-5, with 13 bases matching TRBD2. The receptor's source is a man between 45 and 75 years old who received an inactivated influenza vaccine. CDR3 coding DNA: TGCAGTGCTCCCCCGACTAGCGGGAGGATCAAGACCCAGTACTTC. This encodes CSAPPTSGRIKTQYF.